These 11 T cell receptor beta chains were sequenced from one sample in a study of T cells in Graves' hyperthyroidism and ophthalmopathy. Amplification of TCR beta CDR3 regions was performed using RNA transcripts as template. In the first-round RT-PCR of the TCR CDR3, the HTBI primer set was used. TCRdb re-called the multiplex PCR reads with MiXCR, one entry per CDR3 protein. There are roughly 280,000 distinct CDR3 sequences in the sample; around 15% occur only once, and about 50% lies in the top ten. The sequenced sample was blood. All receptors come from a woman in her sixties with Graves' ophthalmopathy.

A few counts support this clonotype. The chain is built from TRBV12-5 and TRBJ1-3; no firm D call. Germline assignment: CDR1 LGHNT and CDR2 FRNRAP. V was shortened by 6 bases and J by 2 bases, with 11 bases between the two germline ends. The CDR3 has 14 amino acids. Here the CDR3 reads CASGSRWTGNTIYF. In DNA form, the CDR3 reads TGTGCTAGTGGCTCAAGGTGGACTGGAAACACCATATATTTT.

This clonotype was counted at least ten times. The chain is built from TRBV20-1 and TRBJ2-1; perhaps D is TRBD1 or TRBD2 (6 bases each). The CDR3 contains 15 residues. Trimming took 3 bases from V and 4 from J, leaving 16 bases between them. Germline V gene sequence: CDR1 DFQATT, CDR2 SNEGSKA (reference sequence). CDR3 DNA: TGCAGTGCTAGCCCGGGGGCTTCAACATACAATGAGCAGTTCTTC. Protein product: CSASPGASTYNEQFF.

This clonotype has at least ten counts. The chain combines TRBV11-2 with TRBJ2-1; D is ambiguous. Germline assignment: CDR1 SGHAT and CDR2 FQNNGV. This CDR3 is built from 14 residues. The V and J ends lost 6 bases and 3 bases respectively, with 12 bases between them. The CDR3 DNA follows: TGTGCCAGCAGGACCGGGCTCAACTACAATGAGCAGTTCTTC. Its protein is CASRTGLNYNEQFF.

DNA for the CDR3: TGCGCCAGCAGTCGAGAACTGAATGCGAACACCGGGGAGCTGTTTTTT. Its translation is CASSRELNANTGELFF. The rearrangement links TRBV4-3 to TRBJ2-2; D is uncertain. The CDR3 runs to 16 residues. Trimming cost V 6 bases and J 0 bases, with 14 bases left between them. The germline V gene has CDR1 LGHNA and CDR2 YSLEER.

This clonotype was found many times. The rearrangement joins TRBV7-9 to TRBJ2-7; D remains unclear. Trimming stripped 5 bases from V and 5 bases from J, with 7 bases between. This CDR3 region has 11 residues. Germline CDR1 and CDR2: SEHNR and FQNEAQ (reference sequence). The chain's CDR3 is CASSRSDEQYF. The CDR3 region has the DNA TGTGCCAGCAGCCGTTCCGACGAGCAGTACTTC.

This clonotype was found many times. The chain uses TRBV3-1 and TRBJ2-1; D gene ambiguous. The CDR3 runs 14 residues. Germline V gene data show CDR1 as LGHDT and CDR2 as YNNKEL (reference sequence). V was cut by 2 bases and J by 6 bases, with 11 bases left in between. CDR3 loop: CASSQTRSVNEQFF. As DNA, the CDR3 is TGTGCCAGCAGCCAAACTCGGAGCGTCAATGAGCAGTTCTTC.

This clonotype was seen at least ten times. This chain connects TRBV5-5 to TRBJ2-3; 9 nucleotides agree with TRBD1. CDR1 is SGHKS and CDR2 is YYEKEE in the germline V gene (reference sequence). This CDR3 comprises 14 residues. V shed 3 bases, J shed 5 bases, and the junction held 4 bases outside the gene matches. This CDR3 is CASSWTGDVDTQYF. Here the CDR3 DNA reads TGTGCCAGCAGCTGGACAGGGGATGTAGATACGCAGTATTTT.

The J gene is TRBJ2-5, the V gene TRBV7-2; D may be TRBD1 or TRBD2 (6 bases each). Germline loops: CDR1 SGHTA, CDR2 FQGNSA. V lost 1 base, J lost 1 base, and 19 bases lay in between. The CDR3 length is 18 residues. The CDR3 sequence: CASSLDGGFFSLQETQYF. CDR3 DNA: TGTGCCAGCAGCTTAGACGGGGGCTTTTTTTCCCTCCAAGAGACCCAGTACTTC.

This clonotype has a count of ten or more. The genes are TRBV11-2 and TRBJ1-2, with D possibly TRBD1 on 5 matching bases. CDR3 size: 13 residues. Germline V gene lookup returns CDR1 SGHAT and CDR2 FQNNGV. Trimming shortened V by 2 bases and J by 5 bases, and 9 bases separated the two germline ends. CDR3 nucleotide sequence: TGTGCCAGCAGCTTAATCAAGGGGTATGGCTACACCTTC. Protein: CASSLIKGYGYTF.

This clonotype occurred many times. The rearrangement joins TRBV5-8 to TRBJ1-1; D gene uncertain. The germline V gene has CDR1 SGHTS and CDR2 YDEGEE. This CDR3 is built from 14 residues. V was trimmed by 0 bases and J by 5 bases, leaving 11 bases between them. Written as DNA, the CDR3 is TGTGCCAGCAGCTTGGGAAATAAAGGGACTGAAGCTTTCTTT. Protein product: CASSLGNKGTEAFF. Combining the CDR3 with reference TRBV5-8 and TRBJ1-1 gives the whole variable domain EAGVTQSPTHLIKTRGQQATLRCSPISGHTSVYWYQQALGLGLQFLLWYDEGEERNRGNFPPRFSGRQFPNYSSELNVNALELEDSALYLCASSLGNKGTEAFFGQGTRLTVV.

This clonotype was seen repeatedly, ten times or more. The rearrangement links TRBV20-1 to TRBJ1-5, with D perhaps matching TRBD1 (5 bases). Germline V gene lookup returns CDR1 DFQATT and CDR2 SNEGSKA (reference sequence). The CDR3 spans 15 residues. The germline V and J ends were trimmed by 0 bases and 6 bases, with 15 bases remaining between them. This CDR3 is CSARDPLGEGQPQHF. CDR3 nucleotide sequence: TGCAGTGCTAGAGACCCCTTGGGGGAGGGTCAGCCCCAGCATTTT.